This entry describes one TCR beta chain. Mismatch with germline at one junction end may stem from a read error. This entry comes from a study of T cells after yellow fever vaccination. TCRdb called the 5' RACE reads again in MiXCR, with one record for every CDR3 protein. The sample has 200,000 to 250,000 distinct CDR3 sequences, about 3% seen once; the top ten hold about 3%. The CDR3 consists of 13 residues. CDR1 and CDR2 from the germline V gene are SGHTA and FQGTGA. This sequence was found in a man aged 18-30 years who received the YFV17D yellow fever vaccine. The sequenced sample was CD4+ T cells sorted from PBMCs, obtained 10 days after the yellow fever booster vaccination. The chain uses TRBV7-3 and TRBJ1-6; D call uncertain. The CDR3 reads CISEIVSGSPLHF. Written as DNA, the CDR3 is TGCATATCCGAGATTGTCTCCGGTTCACCCCTCCACTTT.